This TCR beta chain stems from a study of blood T cells in healthy people across ages. Study-wide results and caveats: TCR beta diversity, measured per million T cells, fell in a roughly linear way with age.

The CDR3 consists of 15 residues. Germline CDR1 reads SQVTM; CDR2 reads ANQGSEA. Trimming took 2 bases from V and 6 from J, leaving 18 bases between them. The second PCR ran about 6 to 12 cycles with a sample-barcoded 5' primer and J-beta primers. With 12 random nucleotides, a template-switch adaptor tagged each individual cDNA molecule. A single record per CDR3 protein comes from TCRdb applying MiXCR to the 5' RACE reads. Of approximately 1,000,000 distinct CDR3 sequences in the sample, 45% were seen once. As regards this clonotype: Antigen unknown.

V gene TRBV29-1 combines with J gene TRBJ2-3; possibly TRBD1 for D (5 bases). This TCR was recovered from an older woman in good health. Sequenced: blood. DNA of the CDR3: TGCAGCGTTGAACCGCTCCAGGGATTAGGGGATACGCAGTATTTT. It encodes CSVEPLQGLGDTQYF.